These T cell receptor beta chains were read from a single sample in a study of T cells in Graves' hyperthyroidism and ophthalmopathy. TCRdb called the multiplex PCR reads again in MiXCR, with one record for every CDR3 protein. The data contain 250,000 to 300,000 distinct CDR3 sequences, around 15% of them singletons. The sample taken for sequencing was blood. The receptors were sampled from a woman in her thirties or forties with Graves' hyperthyroidism. The CDR3 runs from the conserved cysteine through the conserved F or W. A D gene is named only where the DNA matches it firmly. For some rows the clone size is stated as once, few or many, or as a class when expanded; others skip it.

J gene | clone size | V gene | D gene | CDR3 protein | CDR3 DNA
TRBJ1-1 | many | TRBV20-1 | NA | CSARDPTGKGTEAFF | TGCAGTGCTAGAGACCCCACAGGGAAGGGCACTGAAGCTTTCTTT
TRBJ1-1 | NA | TRBV12-3/TRBV12-4 | TRBD1 | CASSPWTGANAFF | TGTGCCAGCAGTCCCTGGACAGGGGCTAACGCTTTCTTT
TRBJ1-2 | few | TRBV18 | TRBD1 | CASSPPMTGVYGYTF | TGTGCCAGCTCACCACCGATGACAGGGGTCTATGGCTACACCTTC
TRBJ2-7 | NA | TRBV14 | NA | CASSQFSEQYF | TGTGCCAGCAGCCAATTTTCCGAGCAGTACTTC
TRBJ2-5 | many | TRBV24-1 | NA | CATSSEGGETQYF | TGTGCCACCAGTTCGGAGGGAGGAGAGACCCAGTACTTC
TRBJ2-7 | many | TRBV11-2 | TRBD2 | CASSLDKAGGPIRAVQQYF | TGTGCCAGCAGCTTAGATAAGGCGGGAGGGCCTATACGAGCAGTCCAGCAGTACTTC
TRBJ1-5 | few | TRBV27 | NA | CASSLMGDQPQHF | TGTGCCAGCAGTTTAATGGGGGATCAGCCCCAGCATTTT
TRBJ1-1 | NA | TRBV28 | NA | CASSLYQVGWTEAFF | TGTGCCAGCAGTTTATACCAGGTTGGGTGGACTGAAGCTTTCTTT
TRBJ2-7 | NA | TRBV19 | TRBD1 | CASSLTGTGGDEQYF | TGTGCCAGTAGTTTAACCGGGACAGGGGGCGACGAGCAGTACTTC
TRBJ1-5 | few | TRBV7-9 | TRBD1 | CASSYTGGDQPQHF | TGTGCCAGCAGCTACACAGGGGGCGATCAGCCCCAGCATTTT
TRBJ2-1 | many | TRBV6-1 | NA | CASSIGTLRYNEQFF | TGTGCCAGCAGCATTGGGACACTGCGTTACAATGAGCAGTTCTTC
TRBJ2-2 | once | TRBV7-9 | TRBD2 | CASSQGLAGGPSTGELFF | TGTGCCAGCAGCCAAGGACTAGCGGGAGGTCCTAGCACCGGGGAGCTGTTTTTT
TRBJ2-3 | many | TRBV7-3 | TRBD1 | CASSLGPAGGPDTQYF | TGTGCCAGCAGCTTAGGTCCGGCAGGGGGTCCAGATACGCAGTATTTT
TRBJ1-6 | many | TRBV7-2 | TRBD1 | CASSLMGQGSPLHF | TGTGCCAGCAGCTTAATGGGACAGGGTTCACCCCTCCACTTT
TRBJ1-2 | many | TRBV28 | NA | CASSPTGKNYGYTF | TGTGCCAGCAGTCCCACCGGCAAAAACTATGGCTACACCTTC
TRBJ1-4 | NA | TRBV27 | TRBD1 | CASSSPGTGNEKLFF | TGTGCCAGCAGTTCCCCCGGGACAGGGAATGAAAAACTGTTTTTT
TRBJ2-1 | NA | TRBV19 | TRBD1 | CASRGQTNDNEQFF | TGTGCCAGTAGGGGACAGACCAATGACAATGAGCAGTTCTTC
TRBJ1-1 | medium-sized | TRBV11-2 | NA | CASSLNTLNTEAFF | TGTGCCAGCAGCTTGAACACTTTGAACACTGAAGCTTTCTTT
TRBJ2-7 | NA | TRBV7-9 | TRBD2 | CASSPSGLAGGLSYEQYF | TGTGCCAGCAGCCCAAGCGGTCTAGCGGGAGGTTTGTCCTACGAGCAGTACTTC
TRBJ1-5 | many | TRBV24-1 | TRBD1 | CATSDGTGEISQPQHF | TGTGCCACCAGTGATGGGACAGGGGAGATCAGTCAGCCCCAGCATTTT
TRBJ1-2 | few | TRBV28 | NA | CASNLSPYGYTF | TGTGCCAGCAATTTGTCACCCTATGGCTACACCTTC
TRBJ1-2 | many | TRBV13 | NA | CASSRRGLGDYGYTF | TGTGCCAGCAGCCGTCGCGGACTTGGGGACTATGGCTACACCTTC
TRBJ1-1 | NA | TRBV4-1 | NA | CASSQGTPQVLF | TGCGCCAGCAGCCAAGGCACCCCCCAGGTGCTCTTT
TRBJ2-2 | many | TRBV6-1 | TRBD2 | CASSPLAGGTGELFF | TGTGCCAGCAGTCCCCTAGCGGGAGGCACCGGGGAGCTGTTTTTT
TRBJ2-5 | many | TRBV2 | NA | CASSRDPAETQYF | TGTGCCAGCAGCCGGGACCCGGCGGAGACCCAGTACTTC
TRBJ1-5 | many | TRBV2 | TRBD1 | CASRGQGPGAQHF | TGTGCCAGCAGAGGACAGGGGCCAGGGGCCCAGCATTTT
TRBJ1-1 | many | TRBV6-1 | NA | CASRGGTEAFF | TGTGCCAGCAGGGGTGGCACTGAAGCTTTCTTT
TRBJ1-2 | many | TRBV19 | NA | CAVSPGPNYGYTF | TGTGCCGTAAGCCCGGGGCCTAACTATGGCTACACCTTC
TRBJ1-2 | many | TRBV29-1 | NA | CSVGGGLSYGYTF | TGCAGCGTCGGGGGAGGTTTGAGCTATGGCTACACCTTC
TRBJ2-3 | many | TRBV29-1 | TRBD2 | CSVVGAGESTDTQYF | TGCAGCGTTGTTGGAGCGGGAGAAAGCACAGATACGCAGTATTTT
TRBJ1-4 | few | TRBV29-1 | TRBD1 | CSVLVQGLFEKLFF | TGCAGCGTTCTCGTACAGGGGTTATTTGAAAAACTGTTTTTT
TRBJ2-5 | few | TRBV5-4 | TRBD1 | CASNEGQGEETQYF | TGTGCCAGCAACGAAGGACAGGGTGAAGAGACCCAGTACTTC
TRBJ2-2 | NA | TRBV4-1 | TRBD2 | CASSQDMGLAGITGELFF | TGCGCCAGCAGCCAAGATATGGGACTAGCGGGAATCACCGGGGAGCTGTTTTTT
TRBJ2-7 | NA | TRBV20-1 | TRBD1 | CSASPTGDEQYF | TGCAGTGCTAGCCCGACAGGGGACGAGCAGTACTTC
TRBJ2-1 | few | TRBV11-2 | NA | CASSLQGREQFF | TGTGCCAGCAGCCTCCAAGGCCGGGAGCAGTTCTTC
TRBJ2-1 | many | TRBV28 | TRBD2 | CASTQLAVYNEQFF | TGTGCCAGCACCCAACTAGCGGTCTACAATGAGCAGTTCTTC
TRBJ2-7 | many | TRBV20-1 | TRBD2 | CSASPSTSGPFNYEQYF | TGCAGTGCTAGTCCCTCCACTAGCGGGCCTTTCAACTACGAGCAGTACTTC
TRBJ2-1 | once | TRBV20-1 | TRBD2 | CSARGPQSGRAGVFF | TGCAGTGCTAGAGGCCCCCAAAGCGGGAGGGCCGGGGTGTTCTTC
TRBJ2-2 | few | TRBV5-8 | TRBD2 | CASSKGLAGANTGELFF | TGTGCCAGCAGCAAGGGACTAGCGGGAGCGAACACCGGGGAGCTGTTTTTT
TRBJ2-7 | many | TRBV20-1 | TRBD1 | CSARAGQGFNEQYF | TGCAGTGCTAGAGCGGGACAGGGTTTTAACGAGCAGTACTTC
TRBJ2-1 | NA | TRBV18 | TRBD2 | CASSPTATSGSDEQFF | TGTGCCAGCTCACCAACGGCGACTAGCGGGAGTGATGAGCAGTTCTTC
TRBJ2-1 | NA | TRBV19 | NA | CASSFRLENEQFF | TGTGCCAGTAGTTTCCGACTCGAAAATGAGCAGTTCTTC
TRBJ2-1 | few | TRBV9 | TRBD1 | CASSVSLTGGIVGTDEQFF | TGTGCCAGCAGCGTAAGCCTAACAGGGGGCATTGTGGGGACGGACGAGCAGTTCTTC
TRBJ1-2 | many | TRBV12-3/TRBV12-4 | NA | CASSPSWRNYGYTF | TGTGCCAGCAGTCCTTCTTGGAGGAACTATGGCTACACCTTC
TRBJ2-3 | NA | TRBV15 | TRBD2 | CATSVDIAGVDTDTQYF | TGTGCCACCAGCGTCGACATAGCGGGAGTGGACACAGATACGCAGTATTTT
TRBJ2-1 | few | TRBV24-1 | TRBD1 | CATSDLEGAGDNEQFF | TGTGCCACCAGTGATTTGGAGGGGGCTGGGGACAATGAGCAGTTCTTC
TRBJ2-1 | many | TRBV5-1 | NA | CASSSGAEGASYNEQFF | TGCGCCAGCAGCTCGGGGGCCGAGGGGGCTAGCTACAATGAGCAGTTCTTC
TRBJ2-2 | many | TRBV2 | TRBD2 | CASSGAGGTGELFF | TGTGCCAGCAGTGGAGCGGGAGGAACCGGGGAGCTGTTTTTT
TRBJ2-5 | many | TRBV7-9 | NA | CASTLGAALQETQYF | TGTGCCAGCACCCTGGGGGCGGCTCTCCAAGAGACCCAGTACTTC
TRBJ1-2 | NA | TRBV5-6 | NA | CASSLGLLVNYGYTF | TGTGCCAGCAGCTTGGGTCTGCTGGTGAACTATGGCTACACCTTC
TRBJ2-1 | few | TRBV19 | TRBD2 | CASSKGTRGNEQFF | TGTGCCAGTAGTAAGGGGACTAGGGGCAATGAGCAGTTCTTC
TRBJ2-2 | NA | TRBV29-1 | TRBD1 | CSALGQVFTGELFF | TGCAGCGCACTGGGACAGGTTTTCACCGGGGAGCTGTTTTTT
TRBJ2-7 | many | TRBV12-3/TRBV12-4 | TRBD1 | CASSLAGQLSYEQYF | TGTGCCAGCAGTTTAGCGGGACAGCTATCCTACGAGCAGTACTTC
TRBJ1-4 | NA | TRBV5-1 | TRBD1 | CASSMTGATNEKLFF | TGCGCCAGCAGCATGACAGGGGCAACTAATGAAAAACTGTTTTTT
TRBJ2-5 | NA | TRBV5-1 | TRBD1 | CASSLGPGQTQETQYF | TGCGCCAGCAGCTTGGGACCGGGACAGACGCAAGAGACCCAGTACTTC